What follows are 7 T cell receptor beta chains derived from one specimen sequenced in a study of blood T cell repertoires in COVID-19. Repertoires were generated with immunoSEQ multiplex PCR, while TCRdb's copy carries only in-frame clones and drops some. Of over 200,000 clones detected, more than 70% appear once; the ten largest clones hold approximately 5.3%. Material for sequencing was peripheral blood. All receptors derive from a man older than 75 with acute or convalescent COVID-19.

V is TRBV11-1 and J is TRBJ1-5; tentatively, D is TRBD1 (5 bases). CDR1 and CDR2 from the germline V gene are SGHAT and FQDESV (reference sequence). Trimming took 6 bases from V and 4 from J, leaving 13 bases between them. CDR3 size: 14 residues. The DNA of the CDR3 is TGTGCCAGCAGGTCCCGGGGGAAGAATCAGCCCCAGCATTTT. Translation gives CASRSRGKNQPQHF.

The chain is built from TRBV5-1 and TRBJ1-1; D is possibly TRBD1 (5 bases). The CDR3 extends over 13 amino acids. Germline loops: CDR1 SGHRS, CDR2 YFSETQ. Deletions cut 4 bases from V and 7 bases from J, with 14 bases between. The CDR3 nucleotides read TGCGCCAGCAGCATAGCAGACAGCCTTGAAGCTTTCTTT. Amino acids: CASSIADSLEAFF.

The CDR3: CASSGRRSSGNTIYF. DNA of the CDR3: TGTGCCAGCAGCGGCAGGAGGAGCTCTGGAAACACCATATATTTT. The chain has TRBV6-5 and TRBJ1-3; D is unresolved. Germline CDR1 MNHEY, CDR2 SVGAGI. V gave up 6 bases and J gave up 0 bases, with 12 bases separating them. The CDR3 has 15 amino acids.

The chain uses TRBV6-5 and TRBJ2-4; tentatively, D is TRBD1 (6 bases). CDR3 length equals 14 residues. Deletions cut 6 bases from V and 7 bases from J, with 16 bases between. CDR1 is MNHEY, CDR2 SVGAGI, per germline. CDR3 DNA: TGTGCCAGCAGGCCACAGGGTGGTACGAACATTCAGTACTTC. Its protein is CASRPQGGTNIQYF.

Written as DNA, the CDR3 is TGTGCCAGCAGCTCCGGGACAGCGCCATACGATACGCAGTATTTT. This sequence encodes CASSSGTAPYDTQYF. This chain joins TRBV14 and TRBJ2-3, with 7 bases that match TRBD1. CDR1 is SGHDN and CDR2 is FVKESK in the germline V gene. V was clipped by 5 bases and J by 6 bases; unmatched bases: 11. The CDR3 covers 15 residues.

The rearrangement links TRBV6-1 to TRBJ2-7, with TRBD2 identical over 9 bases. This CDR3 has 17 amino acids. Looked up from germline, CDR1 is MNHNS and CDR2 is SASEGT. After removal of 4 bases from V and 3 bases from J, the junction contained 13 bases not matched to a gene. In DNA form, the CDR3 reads TGTGCCAGCAGTGGGGGACGGGATAGCGGGGGTGTCTACGAGCAGTACTTC. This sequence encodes CASSGGRDSGGVYEQYF.

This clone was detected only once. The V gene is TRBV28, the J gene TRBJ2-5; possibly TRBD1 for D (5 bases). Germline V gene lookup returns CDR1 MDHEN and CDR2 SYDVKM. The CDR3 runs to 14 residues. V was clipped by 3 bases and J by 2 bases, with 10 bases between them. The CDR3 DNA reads TGTGCCAGCAGTTTCATCGACAGACAAGAGACCCAGTACTTC. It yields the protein CASSFIDRQETQYF.